Shown below are 3 T cell receptor beta chains from a single sample sequenced in a study of blood T cell repertoires in COVID-19. The repertoire was sequenced with immunoSEQ multiplex PCR; TCRdb's copy has only in-frame clones and lacks some. This table has tens of thousands of clones, 70% to 90% appearing once. Specimen: peripheral blood. These receptors were taken from a human donor in a cohort sampled during active COVID-19.

The chain couples TRBV7-2 to TRBJ1-2; D remains unclear. The CDR3 is 13 amino acids. V was pared by 4 bases and J by 6 bases, with 12 bases between. Germline assignment: CDR1 SGHTA and CDR2 FQGNSA. The DNA for the CDR3 is TGTGCCAGCAGCTCGCTAGCTGGGGATGGCTACACCTTC. Amino acid sequence: CASSSLAGDGYTF.

There are a few counts of this clone. This chain links TRBV7-3 with TRBJ2-3; TRBD1 is a possible D gene (5 bases). The CDR3 contains 14 residues. Germline V gives CDR1 SGHTA, CDR2 FQGTGA. Trimming took off 5 bases at V and 3 bases at J, with 12 bases between the two ends. In DNA, the CDR3 is TGTGCCAGCAGCAGGGCTCCAGGGACAGATACGCAGTATTTT. Protein product: CASSRAPGTDTQYF.

V usage is TRBV18 and J usage is TRBJ2-3; TRBD1 matches 7 bases. Germline CDR1 KGHSH, CDR2 LQKENI. This CDR3 is built from 15 residues. V dropped 5 bases and J dropped 5; count of bases not matched to a gene: 10. CDR3 in DNA: TGTGCCAGCTCATCCCCTTCGGACAGGAGAGATACGCAGTATTTT. Its protein is CASSSPSDRRDTQYF.